This TCR beta chain comes out of a study of cytomegalovirus exposure and HLA in healthy donors. Study-wide results and caveats: In a later analysis, DRB1 alleles had the most associated TCRs; HLA-C alleles the fewest. According to reports, the classifier identified cytomegalovirus status with high specificity and sensitivity.

On this clone: The antigen is unknown.

Primers for the PCR totalled 60 Vbeta and 13 Jbeta. Sequencing was performed with immunoSEQ multiplex PCR; in TCRdb, only in-frame clones are kept and a portion is missing. The sample records 65,000 to 80,000 clones, 74% being singletons. This CDR3 has 14 amino acids. CDR1 is SGHTA, CDR2 FQGTGA, per germline. The V gene end was trimmed by 0 bases and the J gene end by 5 bases; junction bases not matched to a gene: 3. The TCR sequence derives from a man in his forties or fifties in good health and CMV-seropositive. This rearrangement joins TRBV7-3 to TRBJ2-7, with 8 positions matching TRBD2. The sample comprised PBMCs. In DNA, the CDR3 is TGTGCCAGCAGCTTAACCGGGACTAGTCACGAGCAGTACTTC. As protein: CASSLTGTSHEQYF.